A selection of T cell receptor beta chains follows, all from one sample in a study of cytomegalovirus exposure and HLA in healthy donors. The data were produced by immunoSEQ multiplex PCR, yet TCRdb's version contains in-frame clones alone and is incomplete. The data show about 180,000 clones, 77% seen once. Sequenced input: PBMCs. These TCRs come from a man younger than 35 in good health and CMV-seronegative. Each CDR3 is given with its conserved first and last residue. D genes are given only for firm matches. Clone size is stated in some rows and not others, as once, few, many or a class when expanded.

d_gene,abundance,j_gene,v_gene,CDR3nt,CDR3aa
NA,NA,TRBJ2-2,TRBV7-8,TGTGCCAGCAGCCATACAGGACACTTGAACACCGGGGAGCTGTTTTTT,CASSHTGHLNTGELFF
TRBD2,NA,TRBJ2-4,TRBV29-1,TGCAGCGTTGATCGGGCAGGAGCTAGCGGGAGCGCCGGGTACTTC,CSVDRAGASGSAGYF
NA,few,TRBJ1-1,TRBV29-1,TGCAGCGTTTACCAGGGACTAAACACTGAAGCTTTCTTT,CSVYQGLNTEAFF
NA,few,TRBJ1-1,TRBV5-4,TGTGCCAGCAGCTGGGGACAAAACACTGAAGCTTTCTTT,CASSWGQNTEAFF
TRBD2,NA,TRBJ2-7,TRBV4-3,TGCGCCAGCAGCCCTGGACTAGCGGGTGATTCTCCCCCGCAGTACTTC,CASSPGLAGDSPPQYF
NA,NA,TRBJ2-1,TRBV29-1,TGCAGCGTTATGGGTATGAGGGAGCAGTTCTTC,CSVMGMREQFF
TRBD2,NA,TRBJ2-1,TRBV19,TGTGCCAGTAGTATAGCCGGGGGGGGCCTAAGGACCGAGCAGTTCTTC,CASSIAGGGLRTEQFF
TRBD1,NA,TRBJ1-5,TRBV4-2,TGTGCCAGCAGCCAAGATCTGAAGGGGGCATTGCAGCCCCAGCATTTT,CASSQDLKGALQPQHF
TRBD1,NA,TRBJ1-5,TRBV5-4,TGTGCCAGCAGCAAACAGGGGAGCAATCAGCCCCAGCATTTT,CASSKQGSNQPQHF
NA,NA,TRBJ2-1,TRBV5-4,TGTGCCAGCAGCTTTCAGGGCGAGCAGTTCTTC,CASSFQGEQFF
TRBD1,NA,TRBJ1-2,TRBV7-9,TGTGCCAGCAGCCCGGACAGGGTGCTGAGTGGCTATGGCTACACCTTC,CASSPDRVLSGYGYTF
NA,NA,TRBJ1-5,TRBV5-8,TGTGCCAGCAGCTATAGCGGCTCGCGAGCCCAGCATTTT,CASSYSGSRAQHF
NA,NA,TRBJ1-3,TRBV6-1,TGTGCCAGCAGGGCCGGGTCAAAGATTAGTGGCACCATATATTTT,CASRAGSKISGTIYF
TRBD2,NA,TRBJ2-1,TRBV7-2,TGTGCCAGCAGCTTAGTTGCGGGAGCCTTAGGCAATGAGCAGTTCTTC,CASSLVAGALGNEQFF
NA,few,TRBJ2-5,TRBV11-2,TGTGCCAGCAGCTTATCGGGGTTTGTTGGGACCCAGTACTTC,CASSLSGFVGTQYF
NA,NA,TRBJ1-4,TRBV7-2,TGTGCCAGCAGCCCGCAAGTTAGTCGTACCGAAAAACTGTTTTTT,CASSPQVSRTEKLFF
NA,NA,TRBJ1-6,TRBV18,TGTGCCAGCTCGCCTCCGACAGGAAATAATTCACCCCTCCACTTT,CASSPPTGNNSPLHF
NA,NA,TRBJ2-7,TRBV19,TGTGCCAGTAGCCCAAAACAGGGTGGGGTCTACGAGCAGTACTTC,CASSPKQGGVYEQYF
TRBD1,NA,TRBJ2-5,TRBV5-1,TGCGCCAGCAGCTCGAGTACAGGGGACGAGACCCAGTACTTC,CASSSSTGDETQYF
TRBD2,NA,TRBJ2-1,TRBV19,TGTGCCAGCACGGGACTAGCGGGAGTCAATGAGCAGTTCTTC,CASTGLAGVNEQFF
NA,NA,TRBJ2-1,TRBV29-1,TGCAGCGTTGGCAGGGCGAATGAGCAGTTCTTC,CSVGRANEQFF
NA,NA,TRBJ1-2,TRBV5-4,TGTGCCAGCAGCCCCGGAGACAGCCGGCATGGCTACACCTTC,CASSPGDSRHGYTF
NA,NA,TRBJ1-2,TRBV7-2,TGTGCCAGCAGCTTAGGGGCTGGTTATGGCTACACCTTC,CASSLGAGYGYTF
TRBD2,NA,TRBJ2-7,TRBV11-3,TGTGCCAGCAGCCCTTGGGCTAGCGGGGGCCGTGCGTACGAGCAGTACTTC,CASSPWASGGRAYEQYF
NA,NA,TRBJ1-2,TRBV4-2,TGTGCCAGCAGCCAACTGACAGCGTCCTATGGCTACACCTTC,CASSQLTASYGYTF
TRBD1,NA,TRBJ1-1,TRBV4-1,TGCGCCAGCAGCCGCGGGACAGGGGTGAACATTGAAGCTTTCTTT,CASSRGTGVNIEAFF
TRBD2,NA,TRBJ2-5,TRBV29-1,TGCAGCTCTACCCTGGGAAGACTAGCGGGAGAGTCCCAAGAGACCCAGTACTTC,CSSTLGRLAGESQETQYF
NA,NA,TRBJ2-1,TRBV13,TGTGCCAGCAGCTTAGAGGCAGGGATCAATGAGCAGTTCTTC,CASSLEAGINEQFF
NA,NA,TRBJ1-1,TRBV19,TGTGCCAGTAGTATTTTGGGACTTTTAGAAGGCACTGAAGCTTTCTTT,CASSILGLLEGTEAFF
TRBD1,few,TRBJ1-5,TRBV6-1,TGTGCCAGCAGTGACTACGACAGGGCTAGCAATCAGCCCCAGCATTTT,CASSDYDRASNQPQHF
NA,NA,TRBJ2-6,TRBV7-9,TGTGCCACCCCATCTGGGGCCAACGTCCTGACTTTC,CATPSGANVLTF
TRBD2,few,TRBJ2-3,TRBV6-4,TGTGCCAGCAGTGATTTAAGCAGCGGGAGAGATACGCAGTATTTT,CASSDLSSGRDTQYF
NA,NA,TRBJ1-1,TRBV7-2,TGTGCCAGCAGCCCCCGCGAGGCACAGAACACTGAAGCTTTCTTT,CASSPREAQNTEAFF
TRBD1,NA,TRBJ2-7,TRBV29-1,TGCAGCGTTGGCCCCGACAGGGACGGCGAGCAGTACTTC,CSVGPDRDGEQYF
TRBD2,once,TRBJ2-1,TRBV5-1,TGCGCCAGCAGCTTCACTAGCGGGACTTACAATGAGCAGTTCTTC,CASSFTSGTYNEQFF
NA,NA,TRBJ2-7,TRBV5-1,TGCGCCAGCAGCCCTGTAGCCGGGTACTCCTACGAGCAGTACTTC,CASSPVAGYSYEQYF
NA,NA,TRBJ2-3,TRBV5-1,TGCGCCAGCAGAGAGAGCACAGATACGCAGTATTTT,CASRESTDTQYF
NA,NA,TRBJ2-7,TRBV9,TGTGCCAGCAGCGTAGGGGGAGGTTCGACCTACGAGCAGTACTTC,CASSVGGGSTYEQYF
NA,NA,TRBJ1-1,TRBV4-2,TGTGCCAGCAGCCAAGACCCCTTTTTGGCCGAGGGGGTGAACACTGAAGCTTTCTTT,CASSQDPFLAEGVNTEAFF
TRBD1,NA,TRBJ1-5,TRBV7-2,TGTGCCAGCAGCTCCCAGGGACAGGCTTTCCCCCAGCCCCAGCATTTT,CASSSQGQAFPQPQHF
NA,NA,TRBJ1-4,TRBV29-1,TGCAGCGGGAATACAGGGACGGATGAAAAACTGTTTTTT,CSGNTGTDEKLFF
NA,NA,TRBJ2-3,TRBV11-3,TGTGCCAGCAGCTTAAGCGGGAGCACAGATACGCAGTATTTT,CASSLSGSTDTQYF
TRBD2,NA,TRBJ2-7,TRBV5-4,TGTGCCAGCAGCTTGGATCTTAGCGGGGGGGCGGGTGAGCAGTACTTC,CASSLDLSGGAGEQYF
NA,NA,TRBJ2-5,TRBV11-2,TGTACCAGCTGCCTAAGGGGCCCGGAGACCCAGTACTTC,CTSCLRGPETQYF
NA,few,TRBJ2-6,TRBV5-4,TGTGCCACCTCCCGAGGAGGGGCTGGGGCCAACGTCCTGACTTTC,CATSRGGAGANVLTF
TRBD2,few,TRBJ2-5,TRBV5-1,TGCGCCAGCAGCTCCAGCGGGAGTGAGACCCAGTACTTC,CASSSSGSETQYF
NA,NA,TRBJ2-1,TRBV9,TGTGCCAGCAGCGTAGATCTCGGGAGCAATGAGCAGTTCTTC,CASSVDLGSNEQFF
NA,NA,TRBJ1-1,TRBV19,TGTGCCAGTAGTACCCCAGGAATAACTCTGAACACTGAAGCTTTCTTT,CASSTPGITLNTEAFF
TRBD2,NA,TRBJ2-7,TRBV6-5,TGTGCCAGCAGTTCCGCGACTAGCTGGTACGAGCAGTACTTC,CASSSATSWYEQYF
NA,NA,TRBJ2-5,TRBV11-1,TGTGCCAGCAGCTTAGCGGGCAGGGGAGAGACCCAGTACTTC,CASSLAGRGETQYF
NA,NA,TRBJ2-7,TRBV27,TGTGCCAGCAGTTTGTCATCCCTAGCCTCTTCCTACGAGCAGTACTTC,CASSLSSLASSYEQYF
NA,NA,TRBJ2-3,TRBV2,TGTGCCAGCAGTGAAGAAGGAACAGCGGCAGATACGCAGTATTTT,CASSEEGTAADTQYF
NA,NA,TRBJ2-7,TRBV2,TGTGCCAGCGCCCAGCGCGAGCAGTACTTC,CASAQREQYF
TRBD1,NA,TRBJ1-2,TRBV30,TGTGCCTGGAGTTGGGGGACAGGGGGACTACCACATGGCTACACCTTC,CAWSWGTGGLPHGYTF
NA,NA,TRBJ2-6,TRBV5-6,TGTGCCAGCAGCTTGCAGGATAACTCTGGGGCCAACGTCCTGACTTTC,CASSLQDNSGANVLTF
NA,NA,TRBJ1-1,TRBV5-4,TGTGCCAGCAGCTTGAATAGTCGTGGTGAAGCTTTCTTT,CASSLNSRGEAFF
NA,NA,TRBJ2-7,TRBV18,TGTGCCAGCTCACGGGCGGGACCGAACTCCTACGAGCAGTACTTC,CASSRAGPNSYEQYF
TRBD2,NA,TRBJ2-7,TRBV15,TGTGCCACCAGCAAAAATCTAGCGGGAGCTTTCAACGAGCAGTACTTC,CATSKNLAGAFNEQYF
NA,NA,TRBJ2-5,TRBV11-3,TGTGCCAGCAGCGTCGACCCGGAGGGGACCCAGTACTTC,CASSVDPEGTQYF